This T cell receptor beta chain was found in a study of response to subunit inactivated influenza vaccine. This clonotype was recorded a few times. Each CDR3 protein is one row after TCRdb ran MiXCR on the RT-PCR reads. There are fewer than 700,000 distinct CDR3 sequences in the sample; 10% to 15% occur only once, and under 15% lies in the top ten. The TCR was taken from a man between 45 and 60 years old who received an inactivated influenza vaccine. Here the sequenced sample was PBMCs from blood, taken about 40 days after vaccination.

The CDR3: CASSELGVTFSYNEQFF. The CDR3 DNA reads as TGTGCCAGCAGTGAGCTAGGGGTAACCTTCTCCTACAATGAGCAGTTCTTC. The V gene is TRBV27, the J gene TRBJ2-1; D may be TRBD1 (5 bases). The V gene lost 5 bases and the J gene lost 0 bases, with 17 bases spanning the gap. From germline, CDR1 is MNHEY and CDR2 SMNVEV (reference sequence). This CDR3 is built from 17 residues.